This note documents a single T cell receptor beta chain sequence. Its antigen remains unidentified. No much larger clone is present one base from it, and per-base qualities are unavailable. The data were obtained in a study of shared clonotypes between healthy human individuals (dated by TCRdb to about 2020). About the study as a whole: A few men and a couple of women, aged 18 to 49 years, made up the cohort. For each donor, CD4 naive and CD4 memory were each given three plates, CD8 naive was given two plates, and CD8 memory was given one plate. The study deeply sequenced blood TCR repertoires of several healthy adults to estimate repertoire size and the extent of clonotype sharing between individuals. Different laboratories and diverse techniques were used to prepare libraries and sequence TCR repertoires, to increase sequencing depth and limit assay-specific biases. Each donor's leukapheresis produced roughly between roughly 0.85 and 9.5 billion PBMCs.

Points the paper makes about the study in general: About 5% of naive CD4, 3% to 4% of naive CD8, approximately 2% of memory CD4, and 0.35% to 0.5% of memory CD8 clonotypes were shared across several donors. Compared with non-shared clonotypes, the clonotypes found in all four sorted-subset donors had higher generation probabilities. The small number of donors limited the genetic and exposure-history diversity represented. Estimated clonotype richness was generally larger for naive than for memory subsets. Only blood was sampled, and tissue TCR repertoires likely differ from those in blood. Incomplete sequencing was indicated by rarefaction of sorted-subset datasets, despite the large sequencing depth. Pairwise subsampling indicated that sequencing depth was expected to affect the degree of clonotype sharing among donors.

Using the deep immunoSEQ assay, TCR CDR3 regions were amplified from genomic DNA by multiplex PCR. Genomic DNA extracted from each cell subset was distributed evenly over all wells of several immunoSEQ 96-well plates, and each plate served as one replicate. For sorted subsets, each replicate PCR was loaded with 200 ng genomic DNA, equivalent to 32,000 or so T cell genomes. The purified libraries were quantified using a Qubit 3.0 fluorometer, sized with a Bioanalyzer 2100, and then quantified again using the KAPA Library Quantification kit. Each immunoSEQ 96-well plate was sequenced on its own single-read 150-cycle Illumina NextSeq 550 flow cell. On the authors' methods: Because only junctional sequences without quality scores were contained in the immunoSEQ output, filtering matching that applied to full-length reads could not be performed. To assign V/J genes and CDR3, sequences were annotated against IMGT germline references using PyIR, a Python wrapper for IgBLAST v1.9. Any read was removed if the V/J assignment was weak (E-value above 1e-6), the CDR3 was missing, or the read contained stop codons, out-of-frame junctions, or ambiguous translated residues. A V3J clonotype was defined by an identical inferred V gene, J gene, and CDR3 amino acid sequence. Percentage overlap between repertoires was computed as shared unique clonotypes divided by the size of the smaller repertoire. RTK rarefaction, the Chao1 estimator, and Recon v2.1 estimates of unobserved clonotypes were used to assess repertoire richness. Generation probabilities were computed with OLGA for all TCRbeta clonotypes obtained by the gDNA method from a few donors. The table was pulled from immuneACCESS by TCRdb, which kept in-frame rearrangements only. Such tables lose some clones; where checked, under half of the loss comes from unresolved V genes, and the rest has no known cause. V, J and clone size are those of that table, while D and trimming were read from the DNA. Recorded for this sample are about 2 million clones; over 85% of them occurred a single time. The leading ten clones occupy 0.85% to 1.2% of the sample.

From cysteine to phenylalanine, the CDR3 is 15 amino acids long. Left in the record is the CDR3 DNA by itself, 45 bases read in frame from the first base. The germline V gene (reference sequence) specifies LNHDA as CDR1 and SQIVND as CDR2. CD8 naive samples consisted of CD45RO-negative cells that were positively selected for CCR7, yielding a CD45RA+CCR7+ population without TemRA cells. Healthy HIV-negative adults with no recently reported acute infections or vaccinations were included as donors. Every donor was a Caucasian adult living in Nashville, Tennessee, USA. After blood collection by leukapheresis, PBMCs were isolated using Ficoll-Histopaque density gradient centrifugation and then cryopreserved in the vapor phase of liquid nitrogen. Analytical flow cytometry was used to check the purity and quantity of every magnetically sorted T cell population. Each sorted fraction had its genomic DNA isolated and then quantified by UV absorbance on a Nanodrop 2000c.

Sequenced: naive CD8+ T cells sorted from blood. The cell subset or site label of this sample denotes: CD45RA+CCR7+. Recombination linked TRBV19 to TRBJ2-5; TRBD2 fits 12 bases in the junction. The J call may be in error: the DNA end matches TRBJ2-7 better. This clonotype was obtained from a man between 18 and 29 years old in good health. The DNA is TGTGCCAGTAGTACAGGACTAGCGGGATCCTACGAGCAGTACTTC. The translation is CASSTGLAGSYEQYF.